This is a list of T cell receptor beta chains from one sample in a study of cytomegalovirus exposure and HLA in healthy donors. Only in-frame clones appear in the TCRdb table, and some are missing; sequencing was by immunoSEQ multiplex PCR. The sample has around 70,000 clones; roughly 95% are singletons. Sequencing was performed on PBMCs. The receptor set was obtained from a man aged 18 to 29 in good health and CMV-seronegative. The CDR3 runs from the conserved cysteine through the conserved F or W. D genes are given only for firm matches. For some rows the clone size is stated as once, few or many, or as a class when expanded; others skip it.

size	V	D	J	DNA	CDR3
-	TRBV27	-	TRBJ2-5	TGTGCCAGCAGTTTTCAGTTACAGGGTGGAGAGACCCAGTACTTC	CASSFQLQGGETQYF
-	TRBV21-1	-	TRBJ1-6	TGTGCCAGCGGAGGATATCCGGGACAGGGAGAATCACCCCTCCACTTT	CASGGYPGQGESPLHF
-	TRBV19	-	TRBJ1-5	TGTGCCAGTAGTATAGATTCGGAGATCCAGCCCCAGCATTTT	CASSIDSEIQPQHF
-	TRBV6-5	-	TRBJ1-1	TGTGCCAGCAGTCAAGGTATGGAGGGCCTTAAAGCTTTCTTT	CASSQGMEGLKAFF
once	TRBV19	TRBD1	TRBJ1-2	TGTGCCAGTAGTATAACCCGACAGGGAGATGGCTACACCTTC	CASSITRQGDGYTF
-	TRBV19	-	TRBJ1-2	TGTGCCAGTAGTGTCCAGGAAGCATATGGCTACACCTTC	CASSVQEAYGYTF
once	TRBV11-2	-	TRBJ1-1	TGTGCCAGCAGCTTAGGACAGATTGAAGCTTTCTTT	CASSLGQIEAFF
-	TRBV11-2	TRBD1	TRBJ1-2	TGTGCCAGCAGCCCGCGGGACAGCCCCTATGGCTACACCTTC	CASSPRDSPYGYTF
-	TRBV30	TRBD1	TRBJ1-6	TGTGCCTGGAGTCCCGGGACAGGGCCCAATTCACCCCTCCACTTT	CAWSPGTGPNSPLHF
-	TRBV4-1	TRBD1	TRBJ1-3	TGCGCCAGCAGCCAGCACGACAGGGGGCGCGGAAACACCATATATTTT	CASSQHDRGRGNTIYF
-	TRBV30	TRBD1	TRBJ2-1	TGTGCCTGTTGGGGACAGGGAACAAACAATGAGCAGTTCTTC	CACWGQGTNNEQFF
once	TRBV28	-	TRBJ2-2	TGTGCCAGCAGCCGCACAGGGACCCCCGAGCTGTTTTTT	CASSRTGTPELFF
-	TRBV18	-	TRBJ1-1	TGTGCCAGCTCAATAGTGAACACTGAAGCTTTCTTT	CASSIVNTEAFF
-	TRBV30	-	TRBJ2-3	TGTGCCCGGGGACAGCGGAGGGGGGATACGCAGTATTTT	CARGQRRGDTQYF
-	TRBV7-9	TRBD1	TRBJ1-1	TGTGCCAGCAGCCAACAGGGGCTTAACACTGAAGCTTTCTTT	CASSQQGLNTEAFF
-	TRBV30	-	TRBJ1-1	TGTGCCTGGAGTGATGGGGGCCCTGAAGCTTTCTTT	CAWSDGGPEAFF